Listed below are T cell receptor beta chains from one sample, sequenced in a study of blood T cell repertoires in COVID-19. Assay: immunoSEQ multiplex PCR; the TCRdb copy retains only in-frame clones and omits some. The profile covers about 110,000 clones, with over 60% appearing a single time and about 3.8% taken by the ten largest. The sample comprised peripheral blood. These receptor sequences come from an elderly woman with acute or convalescent COVID-19. Both conserved end residues are part of each CDR3. The order of the fields is D gene, clone size, CDR3 length, V gene, J gene, CDR3 DNA, CDR3 protein. A D gene is named only where the DNA matches it firmly. Size tells how often a clone was seen (once, few, many) or the class of an expanded clone, and some rows leave it out.

-	-	16	TRBV7-2	TRBJ1-6	TGTGCCAGCGGTTCGGAGGTCAGCTCCTATAATTCACCCCTCCACTTT	CASGSEVSSYNSPLHF
TRBD2	-	18	TRBV7-2	TRBJ2-1	TGTGCCAGCAGCATCCGGCTAGCGGGGAAGGGATCCTACAATGAGCAGTTCTTC	CASSIRLAGKGSYNEQFF
-	-	15	TRBV5-1	TRBJ2-3	TGCGCCAGCAGCTTGGGCGGGACTTCCACAGATACGCAGTATTTT	CASSLGGTSTDTQYF
TRBD1	once	16	TRBV10-3	TRBJ1-3	TGTGCCATCAGTCGTCTAGGACAGGAGACTGGAAACACCATATATTTT	CAISRLGQETGNTIYF
TRBD1	-	12	TRBV6-5	TRBJ2-2	TGTGCCAGCAGCCAGGGGGCCGGGGAGCTGTTTTTT	CASSQGAGELFF
TRBD2	-	19	TRBV3-1/TRBV3-2	TRBJ2-3	TGTGCCAGCAGCCAAGTCCGGCCCCTGGGGAGGGCAGTTACAGATACGCAGTATTTT	CASSQVRPLGRAVTDTQYF
-	-	13	TRBV24-1	TRBJ2-1	TGTGCCACCAGTCAGAGGGAATTGGATGAGCAGTTCTTC	CATSQRELDEQFF
-	-	10	TRBV28	TRBJ2-1	TGTGCCACCAGCCAGCGAGAGCAGTTCTTC	CATSQREQFF
-	many	15	TRBV28	TRBJ1-3	TGTGCCAGCAGTGAAAGCGGGGGGCGCGTAAACACCATATATTTT	CASSESGGRVNTIYF
TRBD2	-	15	TRBV10-1	TRBJ2-1	TGCGCCAGCAGTGAGGGGGTAGCGGGAGTGGATGAGCAGTTCTTC	CASSEGVAGVDEQFF
TRBD1	-	14	TRBV3-1/TRBV3-2	TRBJ1-1	TGTGCCAGCAGCCTGGGACAGGCTACCCCTGGGGCTTTCTTT	CASSLGQATPGAFF
-	-	14	TRBV28	TRBJ1-1	TGTGCCAGCAGCTTACCGGGACAAGGCAGTGAAGCTTTCTTT	CASSLPGQGSEAFF
TRBD1	-	11	TRBV29-1	TRBJ2-7	TGCAGCGTTGAAGACAGGGGGAGGCAGTACTTC	CSVEDRGRQYF
TRBD1	-	14	TRBV6-5	TRBJ1-3	TGTGCCAGCAGTAGGACAGGGGCTGGAAACACCATATATTTT	CASSRTGAGNTIYF
-	-	14	TRBV29-1	TRBJ2-1	TGCAGCGTTGATAGGGGGGGTTGGTACAATGAGCAGTTCTTC	CSVDRGGWYNEQFF
-	-	16	TRBV7-6	TRBJ1-5	TGTGCCAGCAGCCCGATAGGTAGGGAGGCGATTGTGCCCCAGCATTTT	CASSPIGREAIVPQHF
TRBD1	few	13	TRBV28	TRBJ1-4	TGTGCCAGCAGTCACTCGAGGGGACAGCTACTGTTTTTT	CASSHSRGQLLFF
TRBD2	few	16	TRBV7-2	TRBJ2-5	TGTGCCAGCAGCTCGTCGAGCGGGAGGATAGAAGAGACCCAGTACTTC	CASSSSSGRIEETQYF
-	-	14	TRBV28	TRBJ2-5	TGTGCCAGCAGTGCCCGGGACACCCAAGAGACCCAGTACTTC	CASSARDTQETQYF
-	-	13	TRBV6-1	TRBJ1-1	TGTGCCAGCAGTGACCTACCAGGGATTGAAGCTTTCTTT	CASSDLPGIEAFF
TRBD2	-	16	TRBV20-1	TRBJ2-7	TGCAGTGCTAGTTCCCGGGGGAGGGGACTCTCCTACGAGCAGTACTTC	CSASSRGRGLSYEQYF
-	-	11	TRBV30	TRBJ1-4	TGTGCCTGGAGTGTGAGGGAAAAACTGTTTTTT	CAWSVREKLFF
TRBD1	few	14	TRBV29-1	TRBJ2-2	TGCAGCGCTTGGGGACAGGGAGGCACCGGGGAGCTGTTTTTT	CSAWGQGGTGELFF
-	-	13	TRBV7-9	TRBJ1-5	TGTGCCAGCAGCCGGGGTAGCAATCAGCCCCAGCATTTT	CASSRGSNQPQHF
TRBD1	-	11	TRBV28	TRBJ1-1	TGTGCCAGCAGGTACAGGGGGCCCTGCTTCTTT	CASRYRGPCFF
-	-	13	TRBV10-3	TRBJ1-5	TGTGCCACCGGCGGGGCGGGGGATCAGCCCCAGCATTTT	CATGGAGDQPQHF
TRBD1	-	16	TRBV6-2/TRBV6-3	TRBJ1-1	TGTGCCAGCAGTTGGGGACAGGGGCGAGTGAACACTGAAGCTTTCTTT	CASSWGQGRVNTEAFF
TRBD1	-	13	TRBV7-2	TRBJ1-2	TGTGCCAGCAGCTTTCAGGGGGAACGGGGCTACACCTTC	CASSFQGERGYTF
TRBD2	-	14	TRBV5-5	TRBJ2-5	TGTGCCAGCAGCGTGCCGACTAGCGGAGAGACCCAGTACTTC	CASSVPTSGETQYF
TRBD2	-	14	TRBV5-4	TRBJ2-5	TGTGCCAGCAGCACCCTAGCGGCCCAAGAGACCCAGTACTTC	CASSTLAAQETQYF
-	-	13	TRBV9	TRBJ2-2	TGTGCCAGCAGCGTACTCGGGGGCGGGGAGCTGTTTTTT	CASSVLGGGELFF
TRBD2	-	15	TRBV9	TRBJ2-3	TGTGCCAGCAGCGTTGGGACTACTCTCACAGATACGCAGTATTTT	CASSVGTTLTDTQYF
TRBD2	-	15	TRBV9	TRBJ2-7	TGTGCCAGCAGCGTAGGGGCTAGCGGGATTTACGAGCAGTACTTC	CASSVGASGIYEQYF
-	once	13	TRBV7-2	TRBJ1-2	TGTGCCAGCAGCTTTGCCAGATCCTATGGCTACACCTTC	CASSFARSYGYTF
-	-	13	TRBV27	TRBJ2-5	TGTGCCAGCAGTTTATCCGCGTATGGTCGCCAGTACTTC	CASSLSAYGRQYF
-	few	11	TRBV5-6	TRBJ2-7	TGTGCCAGCAGCTCGGGATACGAGCAGTACTTC	CASSSGYEQYF
-	once	20	TRBV14	TRBJ1-3	TGTGCCAGCAGCCAAGAGCCGAACAGGCCTAGGCTGGTCTCTGGAAACACCATATATTTT	CASSQEPNRPRLVSGNTIYF
-	-	13	TRBV7-9	TRBJ1-6	TGTGCCAGCAGCCCTACGGTCGAAACACCCCTCCACTTT	CASSPTVETPLHF
-	few	14	TRBV28	TRBJ1-5	TGTGCCACCGGGGAAATCTATAGCAATCAGCCCCAGCATTTT	CATGEIYSNQPQHF
TRBD2	-	17	TRBV7-8	TRBJ2-3	TGTGCCAGCAGCTTAGCGCGTGGGGGACTAGCGTTAGATACGCAGTATTTT	CASSLARGGLALDTQYF
TRBD1	-	16	TRBV11-3	TRBJ2-1	TGTGCCAGCAGCCGGGACAGTTCGAGCTCCTACAATGAGCAGTTCTTC	CASSRDSSSSYNEQFF